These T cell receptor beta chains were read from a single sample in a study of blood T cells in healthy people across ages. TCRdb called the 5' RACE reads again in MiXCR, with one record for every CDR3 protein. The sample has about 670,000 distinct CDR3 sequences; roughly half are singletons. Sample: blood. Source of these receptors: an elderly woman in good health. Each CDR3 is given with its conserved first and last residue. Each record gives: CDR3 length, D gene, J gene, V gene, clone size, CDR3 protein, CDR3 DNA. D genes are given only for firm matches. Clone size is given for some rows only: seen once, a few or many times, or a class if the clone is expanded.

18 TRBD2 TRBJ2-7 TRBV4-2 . CASSPTGLAGGPGWEQYF TGTGCCAGCAGCCCGACGGGACTAGCGGGAGGGCCAGGTTGGGAGCAGTACTTC
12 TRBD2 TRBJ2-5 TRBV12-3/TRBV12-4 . CATRTSVETQYF TGTGCCACCAGGACTAGCGTAGAGACCCAGTACTTC
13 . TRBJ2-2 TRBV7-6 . CASSGTYTGELFF TGTGCCAGCAGCGGCACCTACACCGGGGAGCTGTTTTTT
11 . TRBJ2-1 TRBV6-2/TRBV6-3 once CASRWDNEQFF TGTGCCAGCAGATGGGACAATGAGCAGTTCTTC
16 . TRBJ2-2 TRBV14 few CASSPFRDSGTGELFF TGTGCCAGCAGCCCCTTCCGGGACTCAGGCACCGGGGAGCTGTTTTTT
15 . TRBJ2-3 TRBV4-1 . CASSQDPTSTDTQYF TGCGCCAGCAGCCAAGATCCAACTAGCACAGATACGCAGTATTTT
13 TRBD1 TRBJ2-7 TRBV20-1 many CSARRDRVYEQYF TGCAGTGCTAGACGGGACAGGGTTTACGAGCAGTACTTC
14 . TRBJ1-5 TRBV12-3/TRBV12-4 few CASSLSYSNQPQHF TGTGCCAGCAGTTTGAGTTATAGCAATCAGCCCCAGCATTTT
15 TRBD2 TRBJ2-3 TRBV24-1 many CATRLGTSGVDTQYF TGTGCCACCAGATTGGGGACTAGCGGGGTTGATACGCAGTATTTT
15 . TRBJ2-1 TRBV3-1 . CASSQGERTYNEQFF TGTGCCAGCAGCCAAGGCGAGAGAACCTACAATGAGCAGTTCTTC
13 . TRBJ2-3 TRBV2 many CASSWDNTDTQYF TGTGCCAGCAGTTGGGACAACACAGATACGCAGTATTTT
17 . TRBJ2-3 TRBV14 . CASSQEPLAGHTDTQYF TGTGCCAGCAGCCAAGAACCCCTGGCGGGACACACAGATACGCAGTATTTT
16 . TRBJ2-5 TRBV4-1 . CASSQGLGARGETQYF TGCGCCAGCAGCCAAGGTCTGGGGGCAAGGGGAGAGACCCAGTACTTC
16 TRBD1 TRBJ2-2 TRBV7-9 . CASSLKTGLNTGELFF TGTGCCAGCAGCTTAAAGACAGGGTTGAACACCGGGGAGCTGTTTTTT
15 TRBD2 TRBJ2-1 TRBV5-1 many CASSLGLAGVNEQFF TGCGCCAGCAGCTTGGGACTAGCGGGAGTGAATGAGCAGTTCTTC
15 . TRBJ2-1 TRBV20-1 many CSARVGGEAYNEQFF TGCAGTGCTAGAGTAGGGGGAGAGGCCTACAATGAGCAGTTCTTC
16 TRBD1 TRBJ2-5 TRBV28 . CASSLLWTGTGETQYF TGTGCCAGCAGTTTACTATGGACAGGGACGGGGGAGACCCAGTACTTC
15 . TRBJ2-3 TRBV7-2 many CASSLYALGADTQYF TGTGCCAGCAGCTTATATGCGCTAGGGGCCGATACGCAGTATTTT
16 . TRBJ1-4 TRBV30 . CAWSWAGIPTNEKLFF TGTGCCTGGAGTTGGGCAGGGATCCCAACTAATGAAAAACTGTTTTTT
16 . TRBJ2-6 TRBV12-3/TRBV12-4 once CASREGRITGANVLTF TGTGCCAGCCGAGAGGGGCGGATTACAGGGGCCAACGTCCTGACTTTC
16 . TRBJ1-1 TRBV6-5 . CASSYRFRQGNTEAFF TGTGCCAGCAGTTACCGCTTTAGGCAGGGAAACACTGAAGCTTTCTTT
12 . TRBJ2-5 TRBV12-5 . CASGFLGETQYF TGTGCTAGTGGTTTCCTGGGGGAGACCCAGTACTTC
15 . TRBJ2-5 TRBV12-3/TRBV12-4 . CASSFFQGLQETQYF TGTGCCAGCAGTTTTTTCCAGGGTCTCCAAGAGACCCAGTACTTC
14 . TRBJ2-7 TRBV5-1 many CASSLFGGTYEQYF TGCGCCAGCAGCTTGTTTGGGGGAACCTACGAGCAGTACTTC
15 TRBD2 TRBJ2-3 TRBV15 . CATSRVAGGPGTQYF TGTGCCACCAGCAGAGTAGCGGGGGGTCCTGGTACGCAGTATTTT
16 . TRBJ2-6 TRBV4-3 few CASSQEGLSGANVLTF TGCGCCAGCAGCCAAGAAGGACTCTCTGGGGCCAACGTCCTGACTTTC
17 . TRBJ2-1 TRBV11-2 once CASSSRLSKSSYNEQFF TGTGCCAGCAGCTCACGACTGTCTAAGAGCTCCTACAATGAGCAGTTCTTC
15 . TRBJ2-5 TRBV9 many CASSKVGAVKETQYF TGTGCCAGCAGCAAGGTCGGGGCCGTCAAAGAGACCCAGTACTTC
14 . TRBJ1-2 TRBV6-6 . CASLRDGLNYGYTF TGTGCCAGCCTCCGGGACGGATTAAACTATGGCTACACCTTC
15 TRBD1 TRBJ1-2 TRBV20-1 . CNPPGQGHLLDGYTF TGCAATCCCCCGGGACAGGGACACCTTTTAGATGGCTACACCTTC
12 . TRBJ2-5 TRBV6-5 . CASSSYQETRYF TGTGCCAGCAGTTCCTACCAAGAGACCCGGTACTTC
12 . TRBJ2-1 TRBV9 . CASSVVSGEQFF TGTGCCAGCAGCGTAGTTAGCGGTGAGCAGTTCTTC
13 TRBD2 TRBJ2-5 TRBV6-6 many CASRGGSQETQYF TGTGCCAGCAGGGGGGGGTCCCAAGAGACCCAGTACTTC
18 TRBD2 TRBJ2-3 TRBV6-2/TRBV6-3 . CASSRLGLAGLSTDTQYF TGTGCCAGCAGCCGTCTTGGACTAGCGGGACTAAGCACAGATACGCAGTATTTT
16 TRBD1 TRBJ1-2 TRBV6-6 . CASTEYSGQGKYGYTF TGTGCCAGCACCGAATACTCGGGACAGGGGAAGTATGGCTACACCTTC
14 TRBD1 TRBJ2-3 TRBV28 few CASSGNRGTDTQYF TGTGCCAGCAGTGGAAACAGGGGGACAGATACGCAGTATTTT
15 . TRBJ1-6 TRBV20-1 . CSARDVGAGNSPLHF TGCAGCGCTAGAGATGTGGGGGCGGGGAATTCACCCCTCCACTTT
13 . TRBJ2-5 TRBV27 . CASANVEQETQYF TGTGCCAGCGCGAATGTTGAGCAAGAGACCCAGTACTTC
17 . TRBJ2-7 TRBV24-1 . CATSDQTRRGQAHGQYF TGCGCCACCAGTGATCAAACGCGAAGGGGACAAGCTCATGGGCAGTACTTC
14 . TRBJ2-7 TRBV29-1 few CSVGGTGSSYEQYF TGCAGCGTGGGCGGCACAGGGAGCTCCTACGAGCAGTACTTC
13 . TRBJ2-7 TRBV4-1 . CASSHGGTGEQYF TGCGCCAGCAGCCACGGGGGAACAGGAGAGCAGTACTTC
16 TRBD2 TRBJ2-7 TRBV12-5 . CASGLVLAGGPDEQYF TGTGCTAGTGGTTTGGTCTTAGCGGGGGGCCCCGATGAGCAGTACTTC
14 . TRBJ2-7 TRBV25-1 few CASSASGAGHEQYF TGTGCCAGCAGTGCTTCCGGGGCCGGCCACGAGCAGTACTTC